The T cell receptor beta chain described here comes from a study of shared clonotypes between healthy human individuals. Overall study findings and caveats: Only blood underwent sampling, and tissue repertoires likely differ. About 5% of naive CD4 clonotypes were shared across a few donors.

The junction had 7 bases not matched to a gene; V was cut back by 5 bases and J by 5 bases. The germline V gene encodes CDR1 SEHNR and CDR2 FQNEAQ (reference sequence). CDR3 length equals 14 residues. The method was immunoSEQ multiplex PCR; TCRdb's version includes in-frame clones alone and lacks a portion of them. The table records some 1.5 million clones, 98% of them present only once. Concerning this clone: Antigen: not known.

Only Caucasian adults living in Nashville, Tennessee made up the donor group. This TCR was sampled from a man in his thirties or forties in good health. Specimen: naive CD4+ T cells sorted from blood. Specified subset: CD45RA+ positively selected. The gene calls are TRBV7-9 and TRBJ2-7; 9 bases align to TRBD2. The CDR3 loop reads CASSRTSVAHEQYF. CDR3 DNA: TGTGCCAGCAGCCGGACTAGCGTCGCCCACGAGCAGTACTTC.